The 32 T cell receptor beta chains below were found in one sample sequenced in a study of CD8+ T cells in alopecia areata. Following RNA extraction, reverse transcription yielded cDNA that acted as the sequencing template. Assay: immunoSEQ multiplex PCR; the TCRdb copy retains only in-frame clones and omits some. The top ten hold 14% to 15% of the sample, which has roughly 11,000 clones, over 60% seen once. Peripheral blood samples and lesional scalp punch biopsies were obtained from alopecia areata patients. Sequencing was performed on skin. These receptor sequences come from a human donor with alopecia areata.

This clone has more than one count but fewer than ten. The rearrangement joins TRBV18 to TRBJ2-1, with 11 bases identical to TRBD1. This CDR3 region has 15 residues. The V gene end was trimmed by 6 bases and the J gene end by 8 bases; junction bases not matched to a gene: 9. Germline V lookup: CDR1 KGHSH, CDR2 LQKENI. CDR3 region: CASSARDRGRDEQFF. The DNA of the CDR3 is TGTGCCAGCTCCGCCCGGGACAGGGGGAGGGATGAGCAGTTCTTC.

Remarks on this clone: Other DNA variants within this sample encode the same CDR3. This chain links TRBV6-1 with TRBJ2-5; the D gene is possibly TRBD1 (6 bases). V lost 7 bases and J lost 2, with 11 bases in between. The length of the CDR3 is 13 residues. Germline lookup yields CDR1 MNHNS and CDR2 SASEGT. In nucleotides, the CDR3 is TGTGCCAGCACTGGGACACCTCAAGAGACCCAGTACTTC. Translation gives CASTGTPQETQYF.

This clone was counted between two and nine times. This chain joins TRBV19 and TRBJ1-4; D ambiguous. V was cut by 2 bases and J by 0 bases, with 4 bases left in between. This CDR3 has 14 residues. The germline CDR1 and CDR2 sequences are LNHDA and SQIVND (reference sequence). The CDR3 DNA reads TGTGCCAGTAGTATAATCCCAACTAATGAAAAACTGTTTTTT. It codes for CASSIIPTNEKLFF.

The V call is TRBV5-1, the J call TRBJ2-3; 8 bases are shared with TRBD2. The CDR3 covers 15 residues. Germline CDR1 SGHRS, CDR2 YFSETQ. Trimming took 4 bases from V and 3 from J; bases not matched to a gene: 7. CDR3 amino acids: CASSQRSGGTDTQYF. The CDR3 nucleotides are TGCGCCAGCAGCCAAAGGAGCGGGGGTACAGATACGCAGTATTTT.

This chain connects TRBV2 to TRBJ2-7; 10 positions match TRBD2. The CDR3 has 15 residues. CDR1 SNHLY and CDR2 FYNNEI come from the germline V gene. V shed 6 bases and J 5 bases; nucleotides not matched to a gene: 10. CDR3 nucleotides: TGTGCCAGCAGCGAACCAAGCGGGAGGGCGGACGAGCAGTACTTC. It yields the protein CASSEPSGRADEQYF.

The chain carries TRBV6-5 and TRBJ1-1, with TRBD1 identical over 11 bases. V was clipped by 4 bases and J by 5 bases; unmatched bases: 6. From germline, CDR1 is MNHEY and CDR2 SVGAGI. The CDR3 has 15 amino acids. This CDR3 is CASSSGQGARTEAFF. Here the CDR3 DNA reads TGTGCCAGCAGTTCCGGACAGGGGGCGAGGACTGAAGCTTTCTTT.

The rearrangement uses TRBV10-2 and TRBJ2-7; D is undetermined. The CDR3 spans 16 residues. V lost 5 bases and J lost 2, with 19 bases in between. Germline CDR1 is WSHSY and CDR2 is SAAADI. The CDR3: CASSLNRVVFPYEQYF. CDR3 sequence (DNA): TGCGCCAGCAGTTTAAATAGAGTAGTCTTCCCCTACGAGCAGTACTTC.

The rearrangement uses TRBV30 and TRBJ2-3; D remains unclear. The CDR3 length is 12 residues. V lost 2 bases, J lost 2 bases, and 5 bases lay in between. Germline CDR1 GTSNPN, CDR2 SVGIG (reference sequence). The CDR3 here is CAWSSNTDTQYF. Written as DNA, the CDR3 is TGTGCCTGGAGTTCTAACACAGATACGCAGTATTTT.

By share, this clone ranks as large. J is TRBJ2-1 and V is TRBV30; 7 bases fit TRBD1. Germline assignment: CDR1 GTSNPN and CDR2 SVGIG (reference sequence). Trimming removed 1 base from V and 2 bases from J; junction bases left unmatched: 8. The CDR3 runs to 16 residues. CDR3: CAWSGPTGNTYNEQFF. Here the CDR3 DNA reads TGTGCCTGGAGTGGGCCGACAGGGAACACCTACAATGAGCAGTTCTTC.

The chain carries TRBV7-2 and TRBJ2-1, with TRBD2 matching over 13 bases. Trimming at V came to 7 bases and at J to 7 bases, leaving 10 bases not matched to a gene. Germline-derived CDR1 and CDR2 are SGHTA and FQGNSA. This CDR3 region has 16 residues. The DNA for the CDR3 is TGTGCCAGCACGCCTCCGACTAGCGGGGGGAGGAATGAGCAGTTCTTC. Protein sequence: CASTPPTSGGRNEQFF.

This clone was counted between two and nine times. CDR3 residues: CSVSTVALETQYF. The CDR3 nucleotides are TGCAGCGTCTCAACAGTCGCTCTAGAGACCCAGTACTTC. This chain joins TRBV29-1 and TRBJ2-5; D is uncertain. Trimming stripped 6 bases from V and 4 bases from J, with 15 bases between. CDR3 size: 13 residues. The germline V gene encodes CDR1 SQVTM and CDR2 ANQGSEA.

The chain uses TRBV6-5 and TRBJ2-5; no clear D gene. This CDR3 has 13 residues. Trimming took off 4 bases at V and 4 bases at J, with 10 bases between the two ends. Looked up from germline, CDR1 is MNHEY and CDR2 is SVGAGI. The CDR3 reads CASSLGVAETQYF. The CDR3, as DNA: TGTGCCAGCAGTTTAGGAGTAGCAGAGACCCAGTACTTC.

This clone occurred a few times. The chain recombines TRBV5-1 with TRBJ2-7; D possibly corresponds to TRBD1 (5 bases). The V gene lost 1 base and the J gene lost 7 bases, with 9 bases spanning the gap. The CDR3 consists of 12 residues. The germline CDR1 and CDR2 sequences are SGHRS and YFSETQ. DNA of the CDR3: TGCGCCAGCAGCTTGACAGGAAGGGAGCAGTACTTC. This translates into CASSLTGREQYF.

The chain combines TRBV6-5 with TRBJ2-2; the D is unclear. Germline lookup yields CDR1 MNHEY and CDR2 SVGAGI. The CDR3 sequence is 13 residues long. V was cut by 6 bases and J by 0 bases, with 5 bases left in between. CDR3 residues: CASREPNTGELFF. The DNA for the CDR3 is TGTGCCAGCAGAGAACCGAACACCGGGGAGCTGTTTTTT.

The chain employs TRBV5-1 and TRBJ1-6; no reliable D call. CDR3 length: 17 residues. The ends were cut back, 0 bases at V and 9 bases at J, with 19 bases in the middle. In germline, CDR1 is SGHRS, CDR2 YFSETQ. Here the CDR3 reads CASSLAPQARDPSPLHF. CDR3 nucleotide sequence: TGCGCCAGCAGCTTGGCTCCCCAGGCTCGAGATCCTTCACCCCTCCACTTT.

V and J are TRBV5-1 and TRBJ2-1; 7 bases map to TRBD2. V lost 3 bases to trimming and J lost 6 bases; unmatched junction nucleotides: 3. CDR3 size: 13 residues. The V gene's germline CDR1 is SGHRS and CDR2 YFSETQ. In nucleotides, the CDR3 is TGCGCCAGCAGCTCCCGCGGGGGCAATGAGCAGTTCTTC. Translated: CASSSRGGNEQFF. The full variable domain, with the rest looked up from reference TRBV5-1 and TRBJ2-1, is KAGVTQTPRYLIKTRGQQVTLSCSPISGHRSVSWYQQTPGQGLQFLFEYFSETQRNKGNFPGRFSGRQFSNSRSEMNVSTLELGDSALYLCASSSRGGNEQFFGPGTRLTVL.

J is TRBJ1-4 and V is TRBV10-3, with D possibly matching TRBD1 (5 bases). CDR1 is ENHRY, CDR2 SYGVKD, per germline. This CDR3 is built from 14 residues. V lost 6 bases and J 4 bases, leaving 12 bases between the germline ends. Written as DNA, the CDR3 is TGTGCCATCAGAGAGGGGAGCGGTAATGAAAAACTGTTTTTT. Amino acids: CAIREGSGNEKLFF.

This clone was counted between two and nine times. The gene calls are TRBV10-2 and TRBJ2-5; TRBD2 matches at 12 bases. There are 11 residues in the CDR3. Per germline, CDR1 WSHSY and CDR2 SAAADI. Unmatched junction bases numbered 4, after V lost 9 bases and J lost 11 bases. This CDR3 reads CASRLAGVQYF. CDR3 coding DNA: TGCGCCAGTCGACTAGCGGGGGTTCAGTACTTC.

The rearrangement joins TRBV9 to TRBJ2-7; TRBD1 matches 9 bases. Unmatched junction bases numbered 8, after V lost 5 bases and J lost 2 bases. CDR1 and CDR2 from the germline V gene are SGDLS and YYNGEE. The CDR3 has 15 residues. CDR3: CASSVRDRATYEQYF. The DNA of the CDR3 is TGTGCCAGCAGTGTCCGGGACAGGGCCACCTACGAGCAGTACTTC.

The V gene is TRBV6-5, the J gene TRBJ2-7; no definite D call. This CDR3 is 13 amino acids long. The germline V and J ends were trimmed by 0 bases and 6 bases, with 9 bases remaining between them. Germline CDR1 reads MNHEY; CDR2 reads SVGAGI. The CDR3 loop is CASSYSPSLEQYF. CDR3 nucleotide sequence: TGTGCCAGCAGTTACTCGCCTTCTCTCGAGCAGTACTTC.

Comment on this clone: A read error is likely here: a far larger clone is one base away. This sequence joins TRBV4-2 and TRBJ1-5; 7 bases are a match to TRBD1. The junction had 4 bases not matched to a gene; V was cut back by 0 bases and J by 5 bases. Looked up from germline, CDR1 is LGHNA and CDR2 is YNFKEQ. The CDR3 extends over 15 amino acids. The CDR3 nucleotides read TGTGCCAGCAGCCAAGAGTACAGGGGTTATCAGCCCCAGCATTTT. Amino acids: CASSQEYRGYQPQHF.

This clone is labeled as medium-sized (0.01 to 0.1%). The chain employs TRBV7-9 and TRBJ1-4; D remains ambiguous. The CDR3 is made up of 11 amino acids. Germline V lookup: CDR1 SEHNR, CDR2 FQNEAQ (reference sequence). Between the trimmed V and J ends, which lost 1 base and 11 bases, there was a span of 5 bases. CDR3 sequence reads: CASSLGGKLFF. CDR3 DNA sequence: TGTGCCAGCAGCTTAGGGGGTAAACTGTTTTTT.

This clone appeared a few times. This chain uses TRBV29-1 with TRBJ2-3, with 7 bases aligning to TRBD2. There are 16 residues in the CDR3. V was pared by 4 bases and J by 5 bases, with 15 bases of the junction left unmatched. The germline V gene has CDR1 SQVTM and CDR2 ANQGSEA. CDR3 sequence reads: CSVVAYWAGVGDTQYF. The CDR3 nucleotides read TGCAGCGTTGTGGCCTATTGGGCGGGAGTCGGAGATACGCAGTATTTT.

The rearrangement joins TRBV7-3 to TRBJ1-3, with 8 positions matching TRBD1. The CDR3 extends over 16 amino acids. CDR1 and CDR2 (germline): SGHTA, FQGTGA. Unmatched junction bases numbered 10, after V lost 5 bases and J lost 4 bases. In DNA, the CDR3 is TGTGCCAGCAGCCCCCGCGGACAGGGAGGGGGAAACACCATATATTTT. This sequence encodes CASSPRGQGGGNTIYF. Full variable domain (rest looked up from reference TRBV7-3 and TRBJ1-3): GAGVSQTPSNKVTEKGKYVELRCDPISGHTALYWYRQSLGQGPEFLIYFQGTGAADDSGLPNDRFFAVRPEGSVSTLKIQRTERGDSAVYLCASSPRGQGGGNTIYFGEGSWLTVV.

CDR3: CASSARLAGGPNEQFF. The CDR3 DNA reads as TGTGCCAGCAGCGCTCGGCTAGCGGGAGGGCCCAATGAGCAGTTCTTC. The chain combines TRBV7-2 with TRBJ2-1, with 12 nucleotides matching TRBD2. V trimming: 5 bases; J trimming: 6 bases; junction bases outside the gene matches: 8. The germline V gene encodes CDR1 SGHTA and CDR2 FQGNSA. The CDR3 has 16 amino acids.

This chain links TRBV2 with TRBJ1-2; TRBD1 is a possible D gene (6 bases). Trimming took 6 bases from V and 8 from J, leaving 22 bases between them. The CDR3 consists of 15 residues. Germline V lookup: CDR1 SNHLY, CDR2 FYNNEI. The CDR3 loop is CASSALRGRGGGYTF. The CDR3 bases are TGTGCCAGCAGCGCCCTCAGGGGCCGAGGGGGAGGCTACACCTTC.

The chain is built from TRBV5-1 and TRBJ2-2, with D tentatively TRBD1 (5 bases). Germline assignment: CDR1 SGHRS and CDR2 YFSETQ. The CDR3 length is 14 residues. The V gene lost 0 bases and the J gene lost 6 bases, with 9 bases spanning the gap. Written as DNA, the CDR3 is TGCGCCAGCAGCTTGGCGTCAGGGTCCGGGGAGCTGTTTTTT. Protein: CASSLASGSGELFF.

This clone was picked up one time. The chain carries TRBV18 and TRBJ2-7; D not resolved. The CDR3 sequence is 13 residues long. Trimming removed 3 bases from V and 4 bases from J, with 10 bases in between. Germline V gene lookup returns CDR1 KGHSH and CDR2 LQKENI. CDR3 in amino acids: CASSPVQTYEQYF. CDR3 DNA: TGTGCCAGCTCACCGGTCCAGACTTACGAGCAGTACTTC.

The chain couples TRBV7-9 to TRBJ1-2; TRBD1 aligns across 8 bases. The CDR3 covers 13 residues. V was pared by 6 bases and J by 8 bases, with 8 bases of the junction left unmatched. Germline assignment: CDR1 SEHNR and CDR2 FQNEAQ (reference sequence). The CDR3 DNA follows: TGTGCCAGCAGTCCGGCAGGGGGCGCCGGCTACACCTTC. The encoded protein is CASSPAGGAGYTF.

This chain connects TRBV13 to TRBJ2-3; D tentatively fits TRBD1 or TRBD2 (5 bases each). This CDR3 spans 15 amino acids. V was trimmed by 5 bases and J by 0 bases, leaving 12 bases between them. Germline V CDR1 and CDR2: PRHDT, FYEKMQ (reference sequence). CDR3 in DNA: TGTGCCAGCAGCCCACGGGGCAGTAGCACAGATACGCAGTATTTT. Translation gives CASSPRGSSTDTQYF.

On this clone itself: Different DNA sequences within this sample yield the same CDR3. The chain employs TRBV19 and TRBJ1-5, with a weak D call TRBD1 (6 bases). Germline CDR1 is LNHDA and CDR2 is SQIVND (reference sequence). The ends were cut back, 5 bases at V and 6 bases at J, with 11 bases in the middle. This CDR3 is built from 13 residues. The CDR3 spells CASSSQGGQPQHF. In DNA form, the CDR3 reads TGTGCCAGTAGTTCACAGGGCGGTCAGCCCCAGCATTTT.

The J gene is TRBJ1-4, the V gene TRBV7-2; D remains unclear. The CDR3 runs to 12 residues. V shed 3 bases and J shed 4 bases, with 3 bases lying between them. Germline loops: CDR1 SGHTA, CDR2 FQGNSA. CDR3 DNA: TGTGCCAGCAGCTTCCTTAATGAAAAACTGTTTTTT. Encoded protein: CASSFLNEKLFF.